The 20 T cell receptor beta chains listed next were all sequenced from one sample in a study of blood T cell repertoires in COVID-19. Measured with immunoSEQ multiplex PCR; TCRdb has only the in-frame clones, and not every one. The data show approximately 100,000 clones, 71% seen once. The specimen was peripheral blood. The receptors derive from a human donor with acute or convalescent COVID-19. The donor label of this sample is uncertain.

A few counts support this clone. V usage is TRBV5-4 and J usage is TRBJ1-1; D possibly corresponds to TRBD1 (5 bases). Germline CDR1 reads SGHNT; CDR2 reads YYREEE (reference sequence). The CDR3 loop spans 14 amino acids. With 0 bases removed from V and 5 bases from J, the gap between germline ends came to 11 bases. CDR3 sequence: CASSLAAGKTEAFF. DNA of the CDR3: TGTGCCAGCAGCTTGGCAGCAGGGAAGACTGAAGCTTTCTTT.

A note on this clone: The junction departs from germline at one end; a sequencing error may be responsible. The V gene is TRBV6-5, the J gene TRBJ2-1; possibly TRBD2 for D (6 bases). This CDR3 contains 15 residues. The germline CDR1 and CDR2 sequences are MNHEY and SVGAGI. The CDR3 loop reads CAVRRVADSYSEQFF. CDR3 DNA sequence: TGTGCCGTGCGCCGAGTAGCGGACTCCTACAGTGAGCAGTTCTTC.

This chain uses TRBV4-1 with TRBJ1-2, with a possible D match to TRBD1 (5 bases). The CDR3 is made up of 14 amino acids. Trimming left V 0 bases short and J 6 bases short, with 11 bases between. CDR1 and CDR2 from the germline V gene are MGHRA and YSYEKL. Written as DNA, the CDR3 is TGCGCCAGCAGCCAAGAAGGCAGGGTCAATGGCTACACCTTC. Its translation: CASSQEGRVNGYTF.

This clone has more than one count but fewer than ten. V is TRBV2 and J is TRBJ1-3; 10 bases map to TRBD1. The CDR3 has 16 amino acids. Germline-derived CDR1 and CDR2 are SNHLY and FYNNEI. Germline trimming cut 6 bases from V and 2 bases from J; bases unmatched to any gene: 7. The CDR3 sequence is CASSPGTGAAGNTIYF. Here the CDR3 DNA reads TGTGCCAGCAGCCCTGGGACAGGGGCCGCTGGAAACACCATATATTTT. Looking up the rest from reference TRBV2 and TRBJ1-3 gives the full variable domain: EPEVTQTPSHQVTQMGQEVILRCVPISNHLYFYWYRQILGQKVEFLVSFYNNEISEKSEIFDDQFSVERPDGSNFTLKIRSTKLEDSAMYFCASSPGTGAAGNTIYFGEGSWLTVV.

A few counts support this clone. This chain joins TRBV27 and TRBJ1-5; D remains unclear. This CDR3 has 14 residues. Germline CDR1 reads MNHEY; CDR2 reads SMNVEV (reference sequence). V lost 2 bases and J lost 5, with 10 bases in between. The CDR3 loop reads CASSLGSGYQPQHF. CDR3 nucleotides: TGTGCCAGCAGTTTAGGGTCGGGTTATCAGCCCCAGCATTTT.

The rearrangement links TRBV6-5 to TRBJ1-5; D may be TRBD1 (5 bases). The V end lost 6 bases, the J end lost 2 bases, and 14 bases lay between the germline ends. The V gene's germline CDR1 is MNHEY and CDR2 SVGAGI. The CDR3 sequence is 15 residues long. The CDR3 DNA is TGTGCCAGCAGCCAGGGCCAGGGTCGCAATCAGCCCCAGCATTTT. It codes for CASSQGQGRNQPQHF.

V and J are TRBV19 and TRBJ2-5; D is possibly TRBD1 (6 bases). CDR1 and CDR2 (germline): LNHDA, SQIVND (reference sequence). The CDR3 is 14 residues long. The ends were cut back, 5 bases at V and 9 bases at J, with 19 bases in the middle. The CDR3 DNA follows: TGTGCCAGTAGTCCGCAAGGATTATCAGGGGCCCAGTACTTC. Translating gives CASSPQGLSGAQYF.

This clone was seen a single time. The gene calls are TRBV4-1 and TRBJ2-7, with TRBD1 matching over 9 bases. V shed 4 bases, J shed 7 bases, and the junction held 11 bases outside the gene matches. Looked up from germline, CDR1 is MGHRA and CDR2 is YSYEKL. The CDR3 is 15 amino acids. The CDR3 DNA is TGCGCCAGCAGCCCCCATGGGGTGACAGGGGGTGAGCAGTACGTC. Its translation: CASSPHGVTGGEQYV.

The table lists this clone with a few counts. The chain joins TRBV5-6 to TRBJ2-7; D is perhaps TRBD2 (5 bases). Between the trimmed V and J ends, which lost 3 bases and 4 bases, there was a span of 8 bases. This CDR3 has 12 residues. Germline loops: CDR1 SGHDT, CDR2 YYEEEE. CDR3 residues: CASSYSGYEQYV. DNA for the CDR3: TGTGCCAGCAGCTATTCGGGATACGAGCAGTACGTC.

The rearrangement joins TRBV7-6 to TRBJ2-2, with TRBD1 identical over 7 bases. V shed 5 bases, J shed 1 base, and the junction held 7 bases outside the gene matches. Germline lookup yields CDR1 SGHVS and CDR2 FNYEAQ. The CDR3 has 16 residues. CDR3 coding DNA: TGTGCCAGCAGCCAAGGGGGCGCGAGGAACACCGGGGAGCTGTTTTTT. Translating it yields CASSQGGARNTGELFF. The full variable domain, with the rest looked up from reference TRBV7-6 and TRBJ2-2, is GAGVSQSPRYKVTKRGQDVALRCDPISGHVSLYWYRQALGQGPEFLTYFNYEAQQDKSGLPNDRFSAERPEGSISTLTIQRTEQRDSAMYRCASSQGGARNTGELFFGEGSRLTVL.

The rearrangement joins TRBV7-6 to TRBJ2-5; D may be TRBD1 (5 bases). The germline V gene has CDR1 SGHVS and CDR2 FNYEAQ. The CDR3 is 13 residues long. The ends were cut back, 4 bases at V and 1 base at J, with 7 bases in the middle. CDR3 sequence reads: CASSSDIQETQYF. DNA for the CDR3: TGTGCCAGCAGCTCGGACATCCAAGAGACCCAGTACTTC. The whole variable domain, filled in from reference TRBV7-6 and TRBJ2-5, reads GAGVSQSPRYKVTKRGQDVALRCDPISGHVSLYWYRQALGQGPEFLTYFNYEAQQDKSGLPNDRFSAERPEGSISTLTIQRTEQRDSAMYRCASSSDIQETQYFGPGTRLLVL.

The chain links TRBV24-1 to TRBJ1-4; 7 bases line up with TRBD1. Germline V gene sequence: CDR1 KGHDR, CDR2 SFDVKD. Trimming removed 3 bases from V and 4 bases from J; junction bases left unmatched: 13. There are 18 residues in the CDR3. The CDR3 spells CATSDPTGSASGNEKLFF. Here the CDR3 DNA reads TGTGCCACCAGTGATCCGACAGGGTCGGCATCGGGTAATGAAAAACTGTTTTTT.

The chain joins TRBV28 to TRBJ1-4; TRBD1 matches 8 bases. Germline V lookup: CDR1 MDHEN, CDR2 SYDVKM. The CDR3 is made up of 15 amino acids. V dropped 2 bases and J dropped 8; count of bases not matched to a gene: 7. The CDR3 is CASSLGAGGDEKLFF. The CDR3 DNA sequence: TGTGCCAGCAGTTTAGGGGCAGGGGGCGACGAAAAACTGTTTTTT.

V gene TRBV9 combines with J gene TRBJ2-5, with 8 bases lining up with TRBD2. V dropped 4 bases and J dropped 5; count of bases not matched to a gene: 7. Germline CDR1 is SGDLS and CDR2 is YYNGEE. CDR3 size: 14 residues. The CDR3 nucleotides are TGTGCCAGCAGCTCCCGGGGGGGGACGGAGACCCAGTACTTC. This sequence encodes CASSSRGGTETQYF.

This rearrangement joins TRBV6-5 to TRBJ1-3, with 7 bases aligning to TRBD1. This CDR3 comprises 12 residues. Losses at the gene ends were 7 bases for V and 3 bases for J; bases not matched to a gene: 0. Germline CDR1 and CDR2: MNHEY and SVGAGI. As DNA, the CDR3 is TGTGCCAGCACAGGGGGTGGAAACACCATATATTTT. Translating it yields CASTGGGNTIYF.

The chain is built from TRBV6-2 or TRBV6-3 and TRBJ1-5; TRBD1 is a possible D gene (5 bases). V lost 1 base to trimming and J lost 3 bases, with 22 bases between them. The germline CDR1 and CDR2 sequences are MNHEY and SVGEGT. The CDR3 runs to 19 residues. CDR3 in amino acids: CASSYFYPVGGRYNQPQHF. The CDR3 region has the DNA TGTGCCAGCAGTTACTTCTACCCCGTGGGGGGGAGATACAATCAGCCCCAGCATTTT.

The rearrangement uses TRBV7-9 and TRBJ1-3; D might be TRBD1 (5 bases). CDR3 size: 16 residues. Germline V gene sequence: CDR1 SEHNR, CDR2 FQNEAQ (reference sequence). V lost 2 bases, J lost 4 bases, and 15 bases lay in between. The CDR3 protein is CASSLPGGTRGNTIYF. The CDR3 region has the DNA TGTGCCAGCAGCTTACCCGGCGGGACGAGAGGAAACACCATATATTTT.

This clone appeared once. CDR3 bases: TGTGCCAGCAGCCGGACAGGGCAAAGCTATGGCTACACCTTC. This gives the protein CASSRTGQSYGYTF. The chain joins TRBV6-5 to TRBJ1-2; TRBD1 matches 8 bases. The CDR3 length is 14 residues. The germline CDR1 and CDR2 sequences are MNHEY and SVGAGI. V gave up 6 bases and J gave up 4 bases; unmatched junction bases: 7.

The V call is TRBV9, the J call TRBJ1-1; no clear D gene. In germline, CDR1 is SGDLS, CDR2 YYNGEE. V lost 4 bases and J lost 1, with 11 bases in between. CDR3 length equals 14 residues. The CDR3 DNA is TGTGCCAGCAGCCCAGTCCTAGGGAACACTGAAGCTTTCTTT. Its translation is CASSPVLGNTEAFF. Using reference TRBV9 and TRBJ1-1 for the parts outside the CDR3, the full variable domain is DSGVTQTPKHLITATGQRVTLRCSPRSGDLSVYWYQQSLDQGLQFLIQYYNGEERAKGNILERFSAQQFPDLHSELNLSSLELGDSALYFCASSPVLGNTEAFFGQGTRLTVV.

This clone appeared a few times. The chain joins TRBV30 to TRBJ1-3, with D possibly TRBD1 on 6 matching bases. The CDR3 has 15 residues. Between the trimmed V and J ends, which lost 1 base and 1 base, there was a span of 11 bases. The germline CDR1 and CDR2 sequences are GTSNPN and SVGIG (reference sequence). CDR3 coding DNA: TGTGCCTGGAGTGCAATCACAGGGTCTGGAAACACCATATATTTT. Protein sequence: CAWSAITGSGNTIYF.